Listed below are T cell receptor beta chains from one sample, sequenced in a study of naive and memory T cell subsets. MiXCR, run by TCRdb on the 5' RACE reads, gives a single entry per CDR3 protein. The table shows roughly 62,000 distinct CDR3 sequences, with 6.5% to 9% occurring only once. These receptors came from a female donor in good health. Each CDR3 is given with its conserved first and last residue. A D gene is named only where the DNA matches it firmly. A row's size may be missing; if present it is once, few, many or a size class.

d_call	clone_size	v_call	j_call	cdr3_aa	cdr3_nt
-	-	TRBV20-1	TRBJ2-7	CSAREESSYEQYF	TGCAGTGCTAGAGAGGAGAGCTCCTACGAGCAGTACTTC
-	many	TRBV3-1	TRBJ1-1	CASSMLTGEAFF	TGTGCCAGCAGTATGCTTACAGGCGAAGCTTTCTTT
TRBD2	few	TRBV19	TRBJ2-5	CASSIGREMGRRYF	TGTGCCAGTAGTATTGGGAGGGAGATGGGACGTAGGTACTTC
-	-	TRBV29-1	TRBJ1-1	CSVVRLGDTEAFF	TGCAGCGTTGTTAGGTTGGGCGACACTGAAGCTTTCTTT
TRBD2	many	TRBV9	TRBJ2-3	CASSVGGLAGSTDTQYF	TGTGCCAGCAGCGTAGGAGGGCTAGCGGGGAGCACAGATACGCAGTATTTT
-	few	TRBV20-1	TRBJ2-5	CSATTQETQYF	TGCAGTGCTACCACTCAAGAGACCCAGTACTTC
-	many	TRBV24-1	TRBJ2-5	CATSRRGQETQYF	TGTGCCACCAGTCGAAGAGGTCAAGAGACCCAGTACTTC
-	many	TRBV29-1	TRBJ2-3	CSVETISTDTQYF	TGCAGCGTTGAAACTATTAGCACAGATACGCAGTATTTT
-	-	TRBV7-6	TRBJ2-1	CASSQIYSLFNEQFF	TGTGCCAGCAGCCAAATCTATTCCCTTTTCAATGAGCAGTTCTTC
-	-	TRBV7-4	TRBJ1-1	CASSLDFPTTEAFF	TGTGCCAGCAGCCTAGACTTCCCTACTACTGAAGCTTTCTTT
TRBD1	few	TRBV20-1	TRBJ2-7	CSARDPDRGSYEQYF	TGCAGTGCTAGAGACCCGGACAGGGGCTCCTACGAGCAGTACTTC
-	many	TRBV12-3/TRBV12-4	TRBJ1-1	CASISGGPVGESTEAFF	TGTGCCAGCATATCCGGGGGGCCGGTGGGGGAAAGCACTGAAGCTTTCTTT
-	-	TRBV18	TRBJ1-1	CASSTTGLNTEAFF	TGTGCCAGCTCAACCACAGGATTGAACACTGAAGCTTTCTTT
-	many	TRBV6-6	TRBJ1-1	CASLGTGTEAFF	TGTGCCAGTTTAGGGACCGGCACTGAAGCTTTCTTT
-	-	TRBV7-2	TRBJ2-6	CASSLRGKFGRESSSSGANVLTF	TGTGCCAGCAGCTTAAGGGGGAAATTTGGGCGGGAGTCCTCGAGCTCTGGGGCCAACGTCCTGACTTTC
TRBD2	-	TRBV4-1	TRBJ2-5	CASSQPRPGTSGGRGQETQYF	TGCGCCAGCAGCCAGCCAAGGCCCGGGACTAGCGGGGGGAGGGGCCAGGAGACCCAGTACTTC
TRBD1	-	TRBV19	TRBJ2-2	CAIMTGLNTGELFF	TGTGCCATTATGACAGGGCTGAACACCGGGGAGCTGTTTTTT
-	few	TRBV27	TRBJ1-6	CASSFWSGRDNSPLHF	TGTGCCAGCAGTTTCTGGTCGGGACGGGATAATTCACCCCTCCACTTT
TRBD1	few	TRBV30	TRBJ1-3	CAWSLWGTGPGNTIYF	TGTGCCTGGAGTTTGTGGGGGACAGGGCCTGGAAACACCATATATTTT
TRBD2	few	TRBV11-2	TRBJ2-1	CASSQGLAGDEQFF	TGTGCCAGCAGCCAGGGACTAGCTGGGGATGAGCAGTTCTTC
TRBD1	few	TRBV24-1	TRBJ2-5	CATSGGQGRGETQYF	TGTGCCACCAGTGGAGGACAGGGGCGAGGAGAGACCCAGTACTTC
TRBD1	once	TRBV28	TRBJ2-7	CASGSIRTGSYEQYF	TGTGCCAGCGGTTCTATCAGGACAGGTTCCTACGAGCAGTACTTC
TRBD1	many	TRBV7-9	TRBJ2-3	CASRTTGEWPDTQYF	TGTGCCAGCAGAACAACAGGGGAGTGGCCAGATACGCAGTATTTT
-	few	TRBV7-8	TRBJ2-3	CASSSQGTTDTQYF	TGTGCCAGCAGTTCACAGGGTACGACAGATACGCAGTATTTT
TRBD1	many	TRBV18	TRBJ1-3	CASSPKSPGQGAGNTIYF	TGTGCCAGCTCACCAAAATCTCCGGGACAGGGGGCCGGAAACACCATATATTTT
-	-	TRBV5-1	TRBJ1-5	CASSFNGDNQPQHF	TGCGCCAGCAGCTTTAACGGTGACAATCAGCCCCAGCATTTT
-	few	TRBV20-1	TRBJ2-3	CSASSNTDTQYF	TGCAGTGCTAGCTCCAACACAGATACGCAGTATTTT
-	many	TRBV7-2	TRBJ1-5	CASSVLNTGLNQPQHF	TGTGCCAGCAGCGTATTAAATACAGGCCTTAATCAGCCCCAGCATTTT
-	many	TRBV21-1	TRBJ1-1	CASSSLSQGATMNTEAFF	TGTGCCAGCAGCAGCCTATCACAGGGGGCGACCATGAACACTGAAGCTTTCTTT
-	-	TRBV11-1	TRBJ2-1	CASSLSGYNEQFF	TGTGCCAGCAGCTTGTCGGGCTACAATGAGCAGTTCTTC
TRBD1	many	TRBV29-1	TRBJ2-3	CSVRTGPDTQYF	TGCAGCGTCAGGACAGGGCCAGATACGCAGTATTTT
TRBD1	many	TRBV3-1	TRBJ1-1	CASSQGGGQGTEAFF	TGTGCCAGCAGCCAAGGCGGGGGACAGGGAACTGAAGCTTTCTTT
-	few	TRBV19	TRBJ1-6	CASSPAPAYNSPLHF	TGTGCCAGTAGCCCCGCGCCCGCTTATAATTCACCCCTCCACTTT
-	-	TRBV27	TRBJ1-5	CASSRYGNSNQPQHF	TGTGCCAGCAGTCGTTATGGGAATAGCAATCAGCCCCAGCATTTT
-	many	TRBV6-1	TRBJ1-1	CASSEVAGYTEAFF	TGTGCCAGCAGTGAAGTCGCGGGATACACTGAAGCTTTCTTT
-	few	TRBV5-1	TRBJ1-1	CASSLDSSLAEAFF	TGCGCCAGCAGCCTGGACAGTAGTTTAGCTGAAGCTTTCTTT
-	-	TRBV4-2	TRBJ1-3	CASSQDDFSGNTIYF	TGTGCCAGCAGCCAAGATGACTTTTCTGGAAACACCATATATTTT
TRBD2	few	TRBV11-1	TRBJ2-1	CASSFIQRGLGNEQFF	TGTGCCAGCAGCTTTATCCAGCGGGGGCTTGGGAATGAGCAGTTCTTC
TRBD1	-	TRBV30	TRBJ2-7	CAWTVAPLYSAGGNEQYF	TGTGCCTGGACCGTAGCCCCTCTATACTCCGCAGGGGGCAACGAGCAGTACTTC
-	few	TRBV6-1	TRBJ1-5	CASTGVNNQPQHF	TGTGCCAGCACGGGAGTTAACAATCAGCCCCAGCATTTT
-	-	TRBV6-6	TRBJ2-4	CASSWEAKNIQYF	TGTGCCAGCAGTTGGGAAGCCAAAAACATTCAGTACTTC
TRBD2	few	TRBV19	TRBJ2-1	CASSLSGGNIPYNEQFF	TGTGCCAGTAGCCTTAGCGGGGGAAATATTCCCTACAATGAGCAGTTCTTC
-	many	TRBV6-1	TRBJ2-6	CASSPDTSGANVLTF	TGTGCCAGCAGTCCGGACACCTCTGGGGCCAACGTCCTGACTTTC
-	many	TRBV13	TRBJ1-2	CASSLGAPANYGYTF	TGTGCCAGCAGCTTAGGGGCACCTGCTAACTATGGCTACACCTTC
TRBD1	few	TRBV19	TRBJ2-4	CASSISGQVLFFQYF	TGTGCCAGTAGTATTTCGGGACAGGTCTTGTTTTTTCAGTACTTC